A single sample is the source of the 30 T cell receptor beta chains below, sequenced in a study of cytomegalovirus exposure and HLA in healthy donors. The PCR had 60 Vbeta and 13 Jbeta primers. The repertoire was sequenced with immunoSEQ multiplex PCR; TCRdb's copy has only in-frame clones and lacks some. Counted here are around 150,000 clones, approximately 86% occurring once; the ten biggest clones make up roughly 0.5%. Specimen: PBMCs. The receptors derive from a woman aged 40 to 50 in good health and CMV-seronegative.

As concerns this clone: One end of the junction fails to match germline, which may point to a read error. Other DNA sequences in the sample encode the same CDR3. The rearrangement joins TRBV7-9 to TRBJ2-7; no reliable D call. The CDR3 extends over 12 amino acids. Germline V gene lookup returns CDR1 SEHNR and CDR2 FQNEAQ (reference sequence). CDR3 region: CSSSSQVYEQYF. The CDR3 DNA is TGTTCCAGCAGCTCCCAGGTCTACGAGCAGTACTTC. The variable domain in full, with the rest retrieved from reference TRBV7-9 and TRBJ2-7, is DTGVSQNPRHKITKRGQNVTFRCDPISEHNRLYWYRQTLGQGPEFLTYFQNEAQLEKSRLLSDRFSAERPKGSFSTLEIQRTEQGDSAMYLCSSSSQVYEQYFGPGTRLTVT.

This chain links TRBV2 with TRBJ2-5; TRBD2 might be the D (6 bases). The CDR3 sequence is 15 residues long. Trimming took 3 bases from V and 1 from J, leaving 12 bases between them. CDR1 is SNHLY, CDR2 FYNNEI, per germline. The CDR3 bases are TGTGCCAGCAGTGAGGTCGGCGGGACCCAAGAGACCCAGTACTTC. Its protein is CASSEVGGTQETQYF.

This clone is a singleton in its sample. The rearrangement joins TRBV5-1 to TRBJ2-3; a possible D gene is TRBD1 (5 bases). The CDR3 spans 14 residues. Trimming removed 4 bases at V and 0 bases at J, with 9 bases between. The germline gives CDR1 SGHRS, CDR2 YFSETQ. DNA for the CDR3: TGCGCCAGCAGCCAGGGTCCGAGCACAGATACGCAGTATTTT. It yields the protein CASSQGPSTDTQYF.

V gene TRBV9 combines with J gene TRBJ2-1; D is uncertain. CDR3 length equals 13 residues. Germline values: CDR1 SGDLS, CDR2 YYNGEE. Trimming removed 0 bases from V and 5 bases from J, with 6 bases in between. The CDR3 here is CASSVVQNNEQFF. In DNA, the CDR3 is TGTGCCAGCAGCGTAGTACAAAACAATGAGCAGTTCTTC.

The chain is built from TRBV6-5 and TRBJ2-5; D remains unclear. The germline CDR1 and CDR2 sequences are MNHEY and SVGAGI. Trimming stripped 8 bases from V and 5 bases from J, with 12 bases between. The CDR3 sequence is 12 residues long. DNA of the CDR3: TGTGCCAGCCGAGGTCCACGGGAGACCCAGTACTTC. Encoded protein: CASRGPRETQYF.

This chain links TRBV5-4 with TRBJ2-7, with D possibly matching TRBD2 (5 bases). Trimming left V 4 bases short and J 2 bases short, with 13 bases between. The germline V gene encodes CDR1 SGHNT and CDR2 YYREEE (reference sequence). The CDR3 extends over 14 amino acids. The CDR3 spells CASSDGGPAYEQYF. DNA for the CDR3: TGTGCCAGCAGCGACGGAGGCCCAGCCTACGAGCAGTACTTC.

The chain carries TRBV6-4 and TRBJ2-3; D uncertain. Looked up from germline, CDR1 is MRHNA and CDR2 is SNTAGT. The germline V and J ends were trimmed by 0 bases and 4 bases, with 8 bases remaining between them. The CDR3 runs to 14 residues. The CDR3 DNA sequence: TGTGCCAGCAGTGACTCGGAAGAGGCAGATACGCAGTATTTT. It yields the protein CASSDSEEADTQYF.

The J gene is TRBJ2-1, the V gene TRBV7-9, with D uncertain. The CDR3 is 14 residues long. Germline V gives CDR1 SEHNR, CDR2 FQNEAQ (reference sequence). The V and J ends lost 5 bases and 2 bases respectively, with 10 bases between them. DNA for the CDR3: TGTGCCAGCAGCCTAGGTAGTCCCTACAATGAGCAGTTCTTC. Residues: CASSLGSPYNEQFF.

This clone has a single count. The genes are TRBV19 and TRBJ2-1; D possibly corresponds to TRBD1 (6 bases). The CDR3 length is 15 residues. Germline V gene sequence: CDR1 LNHDA, CDR2 SQIVND (reference sequence). V was shortened by 4 bases and J by 6 bases, with 16 bases between the two germline ends. CDR3 sequence (DNA): TGTGCCAGTAGTAGAGTACAGGGTACCAGCAATGAGCAGTTCTTC. Protein product: CASSRVQGTSNEQFF.

The chain uses TRBV7-8 and TRBJ1-5; D not certain. Germline V gives CDR1 SGHVS, CDR2 FQNEAQ. The CDR3 spans 16 residues. Between the trimmed V and J ends, which lost 2 bases and 0 bases, there was a span of 11 bases. The CDR3 sequence: CASSLLIEISNQPQHF. In DNA form, the CDR3 reads TGTGCCAGCAGCTTACTGATAGAGATTAGCAATCAGCCCCAGCATTTT.

The chain combines TRBV10-3 with TRBJ2-3; D gene uncertain. The CDR3 has 14 amino acids. Per germline, CDR1 ENHRY and CDR2 SYGVKD. V was cut by 8 bases and J by 2 bases, with 14 bases left in between. CDR3 in DNA: TGTGCCATCGGTATCCTAGGCCCCACAGATACGCAGTATTTT. This sequence encodes CAIGILGPTDTQYF.

The chain combines TRBV11-3 with TRBJ1-1; D uncertain. Trimming removed 5 bases from V and 10 bases from J, with 11 bases in between. Germline CDR1 and CDR2: SGHNT and YENEEA. The CDR3 is made up of 11 amino acids. The CDR3 DNA follows: TGTGCCAGCAGCGAATCGGGTGGAGCTTTCTTT. It codes for CASSESGGAFF.

The chain uses TRBV5-4 and TRBJ2-3; 12 nucleotides agree with TRBD2. V dropped 4 bases and J dropped 1; count of bases not matched to a gene: 4. Germline CDR1 reads SGHNT; CDR2 reads YYREEE (reference sequence). This CDR3 comprises 16 residues. CDR3: CASSPRLAGGTDTQYF. The DNA for the CDR3 is TGTGCCAGCAGCCCAAGACTAGCGGGAGGCACAGATACGCAGTATTTT. The variable domain in full, with the rest retrieved from reference TRBV5-4 and TRBJ2-3, is ETGVTQSPTHLIKTRGQQVTLRCSSQSGHNTVSWYQQALGQGPQFIFQYYREEENGRGNFPPRFSGLQFPNYSSELNVNALELDDSALYLCASSPRLAGGTDTQYFGPGTRLTVL.

This sequence joins TRBV6-5 and TRBJ1-3, with unresolved D. V was trimmed by 0 bases and J by 0 bases, leaving 6 bases between them. CDR3 length: 15 residues. Germline values: CDR1 MNHEY, CDR2 SVGAGI. The CDR3 is CASSYSRLSGNTIYF. CDR3 DNA sequence: TGTGCCAGCAGTTACTCTCGACTCTCTGGAAACACCATATATTTT.

This clone was seen only a few times. The chain is built from TRBV6-5 and TRBJ1-2; maybe TRBD1 (6 bases). Looked up from germline, CDR1 is MNHEY and CDR2 is SVGAGI. This CDR3 contains 16 residues. V was clipped by 0 bases and J by 7 bases, with 18 bases between them. The CDR3 DNA is TGTGCCAGCAGTTACTCGGGGACACCCGTCATAGGTGGCTACACCTTC. Residues: CASSYSGTPVIGGYTF.

The V gene is TRBV6-6, the J gene TRBJ2-5; 8 nucleotides match TRBD1. V was pared by 8 bases and J by 1 base, with 9 bases of the junction left unmatched. CDR3 length equals 15 residues. The germline V gene encodes CDR1 MNHNY and CDR2 SVGAGI (reference sequence). CDR3 DNA sequence: TGTGCCAGCTCTCCAGGGGGCCGTCTCCAAGAGACCCAGTACTTC. Amino acid sequence: CASSPGGRLQETQYF.

The V call is TRBV5-1, the J call TRBJ2-2, with 11 bases that match TRBD2. The V gene end was trimmed by 0 bases and the J gene end by 1 base; junction bases not matched to a gene: 8. The CDR3 sequence is 19 residues long. Germline V gene sequence: CDR1 SGHRS, CDR2 YFSETQ. The CDR3 protein is CASSLELAGDRLNTGELFF. The CDR3, as DNA: TGCGCCAGCAGCTTGGAACTAGCGGGAGATCGACTGAACACCGGGGAGCTGTTTTTT.

V and J are TRBV20-1 and TRBJ2-7; a possible D gene is TRBD2 (6 bases). V was pared by 7 bases and J by 5 bases, with 12 bases between. Germline CDR1 is DFQATT and CDR2 is SNEGSKA (reference sequence). The CDR3 spans 11 residues. The CDR3 loop is CSGGGFHEQYF. DNA for the CDR3: TGCAGTGGAGGAGGGTTTCACGAGCAGTACTTC.

The chain has TRBV11-2 and TRBJ1-2; 7 bases match TRBD1. Unmatched junction bases numbered 19, after V lost 5 bases and J lost 7 bases. The V gene's germline CDR1 is SGHAT and CDR2 FQNNGV. This CDR3 is 17 amino acids long. This CDR3 is CASSQDGHRGLLGGYTF. In DNA, the CDR3 is TGTGCCAGCAGCCAAGATGGTCACAGGGGCTTGTTAGGTGGCTACACCTTC.

The chain links TRBV4-1 to TRBJ2-5, with TRBD2 matching 12 bases. Germline CDR1 and CDR2: MGHRA and YSYEKL. The CDR3 has 16 residues. J gave up 5 bases and V 1 base, and 5 bases lay outside the gene matches. The CDR3 DNA follows: TGCGCCAGCAGCCAAGGGACTAGCGGGGAGTTCGAGACCCAGTACTTC. Its translation: CASSQGTSGEFETQYF.

The V call is TRBV7-5, the J call TRBJ2-7; the table calls TRBD2, which could not be checked here. TRBV7-5 is described as a pseudogene. This CDR3 has 13 residues. The CDR3 bases are TGTGTCAGAAGCTTAGCGTCTTCCTTTGAGCAGTACTTC. It encodes CVRSLASSFEQYF.

The chain combines TRBV6-5 with TRBJ1-3; D ambiguous. The CDR3 is made up of 15 amino acids. Trimming took off 6 bases at V and 0 bases at J, with 12 bases between the two ends. Germline V gives CDR1 MNHEY, CDR2 SVGAGI. The CDR3: CASSAAGSSGNTIYF. The CDR3, as DNA: TGTGCCAGCAGCGCCGCAGGTAGCTCTGGAAACACCATATATTTT.

This sequence joins TRBV7-2 and TRBJ2-7; TRBD2 matches 14 bases. Germline assignment: CDR1 SGHTA and CDR2 FQGNSA. The CDR3 contains 16 residues. The V and J ends lost 5 bases and 3 bases, in that order; junction bases with no gene match: 6. This CDR3 reads CASSLGGLAGVYEQYF. Here the CDR3 DNA reads TGTGCCAGCAGCCTAGGGGGACTAGCGGGAGTCTACGAGCAGTACTTC.

The chain has TRBV9 and TRBJ2-2, with D tentatively TRBD2 (6 bases). Trimming removed 0 bases at V and 5 bases at J, with 14 bases between. This CDR3 has 16 residues. Germline V gene lookup returns CDR1 SGDLS and CDR2 YYNGEE. CDR3 bases: TGTGCCAGCAGCGTAGCCGGCCTAGCGCTTACCGGGGAGCTGTTTTTT. This gives the protein CASSVAGLALTGELFF. The full variable domain, its missing parts supplied by reference TRBV9 and TRBJ2-2, is DSGVTQTPKHLITATGQRVTLRCSPRSGDLSVYWYQQSLDQGLQFLIQYYNGEERAKGNILERFSAQQFPDLHSELNLSSLELGDSALYFCASSVAGLALTGELFFGEGSRLTVL.

The V gene is TRBV2, the J gene TRBJ1-3; unclear D gene. Germline V gives CDR1 SNHLY, CDR2 FYNNEI. CDR3 size: 15 residues. Trimming cost V 3 bases and J 0 bases, with 9 bases left between them. CDR3: CASSESGPSGNTIYF. The CDR3 DNA is TGTGCCAGCAGTGAGAGTGGGCCCTCTGGAAACACCATATATTTT. Complete variable domain (other parts from reference TRBV2 and TRBJ1-3): EPEVTQTPSHQVTQMGQEVILRCVPISNHLYFYWYRQILGQKVEFLVSFYNNEISEKSEIFDDQFSVERPDGSNFTLKIRSTKLEDSAMYFCASSESGPSGNTIYFGEGSWLTVV.

This clone appeared a few times. The chain links TRBV2 to TRBJ1-2, with D possibly TRBD1 on 6 matching bases. The CDR3 length is 15 residues. Germline CDR1 is SNHLY and CDR2 is FYNNEI. V was cut by 3 bases and J by 4 bases, with 15 bases left in between. CDR3 in amino acids: CASSENREPLYGYTF. CDR3 sequence (DNA): TGTGCCAGCAGTGAGAACAGGGAACCCCTCTATGGCTACACCTTC.

The V and J genes are TRBV10-3 and TRBJ1-4; D is ambiguous. Deletions cut 6 bases from V and 0 bases from J, with 8 bases between. The CDR3 spans 14 residues. The germline CDR1 and CDR2 sequences are ENHRY and SYGVKD. CDR3 sequence reads: CAISPISTNEKLFF. The CDR3 DNA sequence: TGTGCCATCAGCCCAATTTCAACTAATGAAAAACTGTTTTTT.

The J gene is TRBJ2-2, the V gene TRBV2; 12 nucleotides line up with TRBD2. The CDR3 runs to 16 residues. V was pared by 8 bases and J by 1 base, with 5 bases of the junction left unmatched. Germline values: CDR1 SNHLY, CDR2 FYNNEI. Here the CDR3 DNA reads TGTGCCAGCGCGACTAGCGGGAGACAGAACACCGGGGAGCTGTTTTTT. Translating gives CASATSGRQNTGELFF.

This chain joins TRBV5-4 and TRBJ2-5, with 11 bases lining up with TRBD2. The junction had 10 bases not matched to a gene; V was cut back by 2 bases and J by 7 bases. The CDR3 covers 16 residues. Germline V CDR1 and CDR2: SGHNT, YYREEE (reference sequence). The CDR3 region has the DNA TGTGCCAGCAGCTTCTCCACTAGCGGGAGATACGGGACCCAGTACTTC. Protein sequence: CASSFSTSGRYGTQYF.

This chain uses TRBV14 with TRBJ2-1; 11 bases map to TRBD2. V shed 4 bases and J 0 bases; nucleotides not matched to a gene: 5. Germline V gene sequence: CDR1 SGHDN, CDR2 FVKESK. This CDR3 spans 17 amino acids. The CDR3 region is CASSPWTSGYSYNEQFF. The CDR3 nucleotides read TGTGCCAGCAGCCCGTGGACTAGCGGGTACTCCTACAATGAGCAGTTCTTC. The whole variable domain, filled in from reference TRBV14 and TRBJ2-1, reads EAGVTQFPSHSVIEKGQTVTLRCDPISGHDNLYWYRRVMGKEIKFLLHFVKESKQDESGMPNNRFLAERTGGTYSTLKVQPAELEDSGVYFCASSPWTSGYSYNEQFFGPGTRLTVL.